These T cell receptor beta chains were read from a single sample in a study of cytomegalovirus exposure and HLA in healthy donors. Assay: immunoSEQ multiplex PCR; the TCRdb copy retains only in-frame clones and omits some. The sample carries about 200,000 clones, about 86% recorded once. Input material: PBMCs. The receptors were sampled from a woman aged 25 to 45 in good health and CMV-seronegative. Both conserved end residues are part of each CDR3. Each record gives: V gene, D gene, J gene, clone size, CDR3 DNA, CDR3 protein. D genes are given only for firm matches. Clone size is shown for a subset of rows, as once, few, many or a class of expanded clone.

TRBV30	.	TRBJ2-7	.	TGTGCCTGGAGCGCGGGGTACTCCTACGAGCAGTACTTC	CAWSAGYSYEQYF
TRBV7-2	TRBD2	TRBJ2-1	once	TGTGCCAGCAGCATGACTAGCGACTCCTACAATGAGCAGTTCTTC	CASSMTSDSYNEQFF
TRBV27	TRBD2	TRBJ2-1	.	TGTGCCAGCAGTACAAGCGGGGGGTCCTCCTACAATGAGCAGTTCTTC	CASSTSGGSSYNEQFF
TRBV9	TRBD1	TRBJ1-3	.	TGTGCCAGCAGTCATCGACAGGGCTCTGGAAACACCATATATTTT	CASSHRQGSGNTIYF
TRBV5-1	.	TRBJ2-4	.	TGCGCCAGCAGCCCGGGGGGCGTCCGCCAAAACATTCAGTACTTC	CASSPGGVRQNIQYF
TRBV27	TRBD2	TRBJ2-3	.	TGTGCCAGCAGTTCGGGGACTATACATTCAGATACGCAGTATTTT	CASSSGTIHSDTQYF
TRBV14	TRBD2	TRBJ2-4	few	TGTGCCAGCAGCCGAACAGTAGGGACTAGCGGGAGTGCCAAAAACATTCAGTACTTC	CASSRTVGTSGSAKNIQYF
TRBV11-2	TRBD2	TRBJ2-3	.	TGTGCCAGCAGCTTTGCAGGACTAGCTATCACGCAGTATTTT	CASSFAGLAITQYF
TRBV29-1	.	TRBJ2-7	.	TGCAGCGTTGGTTCCAGGGCCTACGAGCAGTACTTC	CSVGSRAYEQYF
TRBV5-1	TRBD1	TRBJ2-2	.	TGCGCCTCCGCCGCAGACAGGGGATACACCGGGGAGCTGTTTTTT	CASAADRGYTGELFF
TRBV7-8	TRBD2	TRBJ2-7	.	TGTGCCAGCAGCAAACAACTAGCGGAAGAGTACGAGCAGTACTTC	CASSKQLAEEYEQYF
TRBV7-8	TRBD1	TRBJ1-2	.	TGTGCCAGCAGCTTAGCGCGTAGGGGGCCTAACTATGGCTACACCTTC	CASSLARRGPNYGYTF